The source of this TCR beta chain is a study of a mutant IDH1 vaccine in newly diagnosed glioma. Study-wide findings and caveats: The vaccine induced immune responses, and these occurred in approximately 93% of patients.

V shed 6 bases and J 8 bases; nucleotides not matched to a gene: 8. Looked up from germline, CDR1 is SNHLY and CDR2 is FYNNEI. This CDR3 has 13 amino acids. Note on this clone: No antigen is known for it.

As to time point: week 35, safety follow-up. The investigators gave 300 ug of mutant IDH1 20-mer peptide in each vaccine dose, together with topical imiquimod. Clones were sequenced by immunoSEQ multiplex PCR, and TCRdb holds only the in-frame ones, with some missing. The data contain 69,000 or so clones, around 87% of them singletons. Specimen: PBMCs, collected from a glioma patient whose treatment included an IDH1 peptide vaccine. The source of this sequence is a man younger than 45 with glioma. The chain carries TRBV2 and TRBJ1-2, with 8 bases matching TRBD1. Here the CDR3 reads CASSVDRVGGYTF. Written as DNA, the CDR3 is TGTGCCAGCAGCGTGGACAGGGTGGGCGGCTACACCTTC.